Described below is a single T cell receptor beta chain sequence and its context. TCRdb reprocessed the RT-PCR reads via MiXCR and lists one record per CDR3 protein. The sample shows about a million distinct CDR3 sequences, approximately 19% of them seen only once. These data come from a study of patients and donors after allogeneic stem cell transplantation. Sequenced: blood, either unsorted or a sorted T cell fraction (not recorded which). This sequence originates from a human donor who was either an allogeneic HSCT recipient or a stem cell or donor lymphocyte infusion donor (not recorded which). It is not recorded whose cells these are; they may come from a transplant donor.

CDR3 loop: CASSVGGAPNTGELFF. In DNA form, the CDR3 reads TGTGCCAGCAGCGTAGGAGGGGCGCCGAACACCGGGGAGCTGTTTTTT. The chain carries TRBV9 and TRBJ2-2, with D possibly being TRBD1 or TRBD2 (5 bases each). Trimming removed 0 bases from V and 0 bases from J, with 9 bases in between. The CDR3 spans 16 residues. CDR1 and CDR2 (germline): SGDLS, YYNGEE.